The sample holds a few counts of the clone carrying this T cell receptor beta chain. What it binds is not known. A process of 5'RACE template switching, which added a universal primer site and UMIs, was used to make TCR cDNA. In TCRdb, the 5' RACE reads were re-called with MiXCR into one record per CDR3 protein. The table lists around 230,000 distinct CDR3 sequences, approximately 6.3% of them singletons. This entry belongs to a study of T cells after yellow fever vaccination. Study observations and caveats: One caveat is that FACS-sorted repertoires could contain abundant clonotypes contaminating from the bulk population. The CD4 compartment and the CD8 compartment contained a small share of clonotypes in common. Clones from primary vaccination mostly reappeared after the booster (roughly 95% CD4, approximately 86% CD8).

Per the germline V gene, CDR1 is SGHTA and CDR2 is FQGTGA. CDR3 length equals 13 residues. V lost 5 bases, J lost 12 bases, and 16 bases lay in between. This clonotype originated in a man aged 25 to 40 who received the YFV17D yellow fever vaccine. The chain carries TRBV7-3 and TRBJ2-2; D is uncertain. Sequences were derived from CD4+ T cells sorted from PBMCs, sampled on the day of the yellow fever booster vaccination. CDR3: CASSPDDASKLFF. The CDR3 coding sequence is TGTGCCAGCAGCCCGGATGACGCCAGTAAGCTGTTTTTT.